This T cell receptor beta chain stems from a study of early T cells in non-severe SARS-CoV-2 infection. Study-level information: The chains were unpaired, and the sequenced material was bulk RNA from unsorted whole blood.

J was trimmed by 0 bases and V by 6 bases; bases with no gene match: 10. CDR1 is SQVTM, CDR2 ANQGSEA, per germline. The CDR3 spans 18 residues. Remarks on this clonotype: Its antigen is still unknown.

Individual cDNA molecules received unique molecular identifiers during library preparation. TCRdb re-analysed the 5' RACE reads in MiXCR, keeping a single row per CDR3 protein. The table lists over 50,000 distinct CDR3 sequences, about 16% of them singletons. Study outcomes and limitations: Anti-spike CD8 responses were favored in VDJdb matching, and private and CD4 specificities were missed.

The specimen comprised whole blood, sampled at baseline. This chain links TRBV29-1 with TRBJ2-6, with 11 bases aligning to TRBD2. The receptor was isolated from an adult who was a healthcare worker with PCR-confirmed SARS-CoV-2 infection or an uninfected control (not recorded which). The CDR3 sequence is CSVQKTSGGISGANVLTF. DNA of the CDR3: TGCAGCGTCCAAAAAACTAGCGGGGGCATCTCTGGGGCCAACGTCCTGACTTTC.